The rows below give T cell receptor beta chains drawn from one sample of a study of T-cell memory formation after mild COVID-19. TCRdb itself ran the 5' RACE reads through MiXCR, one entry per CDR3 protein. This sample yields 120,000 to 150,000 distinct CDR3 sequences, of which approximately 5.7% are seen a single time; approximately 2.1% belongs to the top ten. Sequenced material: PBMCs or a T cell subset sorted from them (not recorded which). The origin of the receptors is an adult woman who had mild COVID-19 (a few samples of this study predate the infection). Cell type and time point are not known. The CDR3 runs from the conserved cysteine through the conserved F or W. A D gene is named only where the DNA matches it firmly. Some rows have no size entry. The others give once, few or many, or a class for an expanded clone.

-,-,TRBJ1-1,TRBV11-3,TGTGCCAGCAGCCGTATAGGTCGAACTGAAGCTTTCTTT,CASSRIGRTEAFF
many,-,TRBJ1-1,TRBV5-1,TGCGCCAGCAGCTTGGCCGTACAGGACACTGAAGCTTTCTTT,CASSLAVQDTEAFF
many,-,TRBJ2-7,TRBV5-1,TGCGCCAGCAGCTTGGCCTACGGGGGGCCCTACGAGCAGTACTTC,CASSLAYGGPYEQYF
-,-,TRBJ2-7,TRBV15,TGTGCCACCAGCAGAGATCAGGGGCCCTACGAGCAGTACTTC,CATSRDQGPYEQYF
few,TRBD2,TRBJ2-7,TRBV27,TGTGCCAGCAGTCTCCGACTAGCGGGGGGCTTTGAGCAGTACTTC,CASSLRLAGGFEQYF
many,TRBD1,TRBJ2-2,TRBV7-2,TGTGCCAGCAGCACCAGGACAGGGACCGGGAGCGGGGAGCTGTTTTTT,CASSTRTGTGSGELFF
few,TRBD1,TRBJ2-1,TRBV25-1,TGTGCCAGCAGTGAACTCGGACAGGGCTCCTACAATGAGCAGTTCTTC,CASSELGQGSYNEQFF
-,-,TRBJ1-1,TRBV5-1,TGCGCCAGCAGCGGGGGGGCGAACACTGAAGCTTTCTTT,CASSGGANTEAFF
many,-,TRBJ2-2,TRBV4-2,TGTGCCAGCAGCCAACCCGGCAGGGTGGATACCGGGGAGCTGTTTTTT,CASSQPGRVDTGELFF
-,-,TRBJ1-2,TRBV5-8,TGTGCCAGCAGCTTTACGGGCCGCAACTATGGCTACACCTTC,CASSFTGRNYGYTF
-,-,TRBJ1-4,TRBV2,TGTGCCAGCAGTGACGCCGGCGCAGGTCCGAATGAAAAACTGTTTTTT,CASSDAGAGPNEKLFF
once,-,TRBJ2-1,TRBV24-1,TGTGCCACCAGTGACTCCCGGAGGGGGTCCTACAATGAGCAGTTCTTC,CATSDSRRGSYNEQFF
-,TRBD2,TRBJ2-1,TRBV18,TGTGCCAGCTCACGCAGACTAGCGGCCACCCTCATCTACAACAATGAGCAGTTCTTC,CASSRRLAATLIYNNEQFF
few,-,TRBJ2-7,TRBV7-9,TGTGCCAGTGGAGCTCCAGGGGCCTACGAGCAGTACTTC,CASGAPGAYEQYF
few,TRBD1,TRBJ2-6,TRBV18,TGTGCCAGCTCGGGGACAGTCCCGTCTGGGGCCAACGTCCTGACTTTC,CASSGTVPSGANVLTF
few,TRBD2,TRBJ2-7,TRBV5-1,TGCGCCAGCAGCCCGGGACTAGCGGGGGCGAGCTCCTACGAGCAGTACTTC,CASSPGLAGASSYEQYF
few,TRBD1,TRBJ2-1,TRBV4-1,TGCGCCAGCAGCCATTTCCCGGGACAGGGTTACAATGAGCAGTTCTTC,CASSHFPGQGYNEQFF
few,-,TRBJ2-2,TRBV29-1,TGCAGCGTTGTCGCCACCGGGGAGCTGTTTTTT,CSVVATGELFF
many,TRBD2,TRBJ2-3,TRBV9,TGTGCCAGCAGCTCCCTAGCGGGAGAAGGTGGTACAGATACGCAGTATTTT,CASSSLAGEGGTDTQYF
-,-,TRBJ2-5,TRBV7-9,TGTGCCAGCAGCAGATCCCCCCAAGAGACCCAGTACTTC,CASSRSPQETQYF
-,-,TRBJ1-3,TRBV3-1,TGTGCCAGCAGCCTCGGGACCTCTGGAAACACCATATATTTT,CASSLGTSGNTIYF
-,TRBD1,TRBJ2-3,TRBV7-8,TGTGCCAGCAGCTTAGTTGACAGGGGGATGGATACGCAGTATTTT,CASSLVDRGMDTQYF
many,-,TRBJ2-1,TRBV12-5,TGTGCTAGTGGTTTGGTACCGGGGCCGCCCCATGAGCAGTTCTTC,CASGLVPGPPHEQFF
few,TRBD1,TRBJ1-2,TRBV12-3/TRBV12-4,TGTGCCAGCAGGATAGCCGGGACAGCCTATGGCTACACCTTC,CASRIAGTAYGYTF
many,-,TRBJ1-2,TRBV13,TGTGCCAGCAGCTCCCTCGGCCGAAACTATGGCTACACCTTC,CASSSLGRNYGYTF
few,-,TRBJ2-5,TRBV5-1,TGCGCCAGCATGATTCACGGGACGGAACAAGAGACCCAGTACTTC,CASMIHGTEQETQYF
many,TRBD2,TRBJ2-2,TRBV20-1,TGCAGTGCTGGGGGACTAGCGGGCGGGGAGCTGTTTTTT,CSAGGLAGGELFF
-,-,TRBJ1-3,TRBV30,TGTGCCTGGAGTGTACGGGGAGAATTTAGAAACACCATATATTTT,CAWSVRGEFRNTIYF
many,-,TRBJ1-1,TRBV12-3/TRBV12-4,TGTGCCAGCAGTGTTGCGGGGGCGCGACTTGAAGCTTTCTTT,CASSVAGARLEAFF
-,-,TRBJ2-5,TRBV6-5,TGTGCCAGCAGGACCTCTCGGGTGTATCTAAGGGGTCAAGAGACCCAGTACTTC,CASRTSRVYLRGQETQYF
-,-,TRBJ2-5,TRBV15,TGTGCCACCAGCAGATCTGAGGTCACGGCCCCGACCCAGTACTTC,CATSRSEVTAPTQYF
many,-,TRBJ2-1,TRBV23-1,TGCGCCAGCAGTCAGTCCCCTCAAGGCAACAATGAGCAGTTCTTC,CASSQSPQGNNEQFF
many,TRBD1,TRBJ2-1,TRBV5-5,TGTGCCAGCAGCTGGGGGGGACAGGGCAACAATGAGCAGTTCTTC,CASSWGGQGNNEQFF
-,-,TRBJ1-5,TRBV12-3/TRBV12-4,TGTGCCAGCAGTTTAGCAGCCGAGAGTGGACATCAGCCCCAGCATTTT,CASSLAAESGHQPQHF
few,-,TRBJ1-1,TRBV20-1,TGCAGTGCTAGAATCAGGTTGAACACTGAAGCTTTCTTT,CSARIRLNTEAFF
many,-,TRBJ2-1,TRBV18,TGTGCCAGCTCACCCCAACTTGGGGGGAATGAGCAGTTCTTC,CASSPQLGGNEQFF
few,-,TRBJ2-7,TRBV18,TGTGCCAGCTCACCCGGAGGGGACAGCTCCTACGAGCAGTACTTC,CASSPGGDSSYEQYF
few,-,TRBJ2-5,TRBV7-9,TGTGCCAGCAGCTTCGACAGCCAAGAGACCCAGTACTTC,CASSFDSQETQYF
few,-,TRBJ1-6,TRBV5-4,TGTGCCAGCAGCCGGAGAGGAGGGGAACCGAATTCACCCCTCCACTTT,CASSRRGGEPNSPLHF
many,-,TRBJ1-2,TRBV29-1,TGCAGCGTTGAAGATCGGGGAAACTATGGCTACACCTTC,CSVEDRGNYGYTF
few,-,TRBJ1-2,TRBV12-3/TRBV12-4,TGTGCCAGCAGTTTAGGACATACTGTGGGCTACACCTTC,CASSLGHTVGYTF
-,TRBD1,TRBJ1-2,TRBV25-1,TGTGCCAGCAGTGAAGCGGAAAGGACAGGGGGTTCCTATGGCTACACCTTC,CASSEAERTGGSYGYTF
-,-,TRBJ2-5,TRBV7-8,TGTGCCAGCAGCTTAGGAGACTTACAAGAGACCCAGTACTTC,CASSLGDLQETQYF
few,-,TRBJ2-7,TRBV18,TGTGCCAGCTCACCATCCGTGGTTTCCAACGAGCAGTACTTC,CASSPSVVSNEQYF
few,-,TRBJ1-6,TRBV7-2,TGTGCCAGCAGCTTAGCCGGACAGCTAAATAATTCACCCCTCCACTTT,CASSLAGQLNNSPLHF
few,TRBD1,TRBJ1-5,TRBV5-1,TGCGCCAGCAGCGCGGGACAGGATAATCAGCCCCAGCATTTT,CASSAGQDNQPQHF
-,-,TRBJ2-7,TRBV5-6,TGTGCCAGCAACGCCCTCGGGGACCTGGACTTC,CASNALGDLDF